This T cell receptor beta chain is drawn from a study of beta chain features in type 1 diabetes. Overall study: Across the samples, roughly 98,000,000 sorted cells were examined in total.

The authors reverse transcribed all of the isolated RNA, so sequencing captured expressed TCRB transcripts. Some clones are missing from TCRdb's copy, which holds only in-frame ones; the method was immunoSEQ multiplex PCR. The sample has about 320,000 clones; around 13% are singletons. Only a few counts were recorded for this clone. The antigen remains unidentified. Study-wide results and limits: Insertion counts at VDJ junctions were lower in type 1 diabetes patients, who also showed more deletions there. In cDNA sequencing, cells with high TCR expression could be over-represented. In every one of the four CD4+ subsets, TCRB CDR3s were moderately but significantly shorter in Type 1 diabetes patients.

This clonotype was sampled from a man younger than 40 in good health. Sequencing was done on a sample of central memory CD4+ T cells from blood.

The CDR3 DNA sequence: TGCGCCAGCAGCTTGGGCATGCCTGGGGACACTGAAGCTTTCTTT. This encodes CASSLGMPGDTEAFF. The J gene is TRBJ1-1, the V gene TRBV5-1, with unresolved D. Germline CDR1 reads SGHRS; CDR2 reads YFSETQ. V was pared by 0 bases and J by 3 bases, with 12 bases between. The CDR3 contains 15 residues.